Sequencing of this T cell receptor beta chain was carried out in a study of cytomegalovirus exposure and HLA in healthy donors. The wider study: The study's early data release held about 85 million unique TCRs from HLA-typed donors.

The germline CDR1 and CDR2 sequences are MDHEN and SYDVKM. The CDR3 totals 15 residues. Trimming left V 5 bases short and J 0 bases short, with 10 bases between. A remark on this clone: Its specificity is not known.

Study findings and constraints: Cytomegalovirus status, reportedly, was diagnosed with high specificity and sensitivity by the classifier. Analyses of presence/absence relied on an assumption of roughly uniform sequencing depth across donors.

Primers: 60 Vbeta forward and 13 Jbeta reverse. Clones were read by immunoSEQ multiplex PCR, and TCRdb kept only the in-frame ones, dropping some. The sample yields about 150,000 clones, around four fifths seen once. This clonotype originated in a young woman in good health and CMV-seronegative. V is TRBV28 and J is TRBJ1-4, with a weak D call TRBD1 (6 bases). Material for sequencing was PBMCs. The CDR3 DNA reads TGTGCCAGCAGTCAAACAGGGACAACTAATGAAAAACTGTTTTTT. Protein product: CASSQTGTTNEKLFF.